The 26 T cell receptor beta chains below were found in one sample sequenced in a study of blood T cells in healthy people across ages (dated by TCRdb to the mid-2010s). Libraries were made using 5' RACE. Reads for this sample came from an Illumina HiSeq 2500. A second about 7 to 12 cycle PCR used a sample-barcoded 5' primer and a J-beta primer mix. TCRdb reanalyzed the raw reads on its own, using fastp at Q25 for trimming and MiXCR for clone calling, and kept in-frame beta chains. Each CDR3 protein appears once, grouped with its most common genes and DNA. Within this sample are 450,000 to 700,000 distinct CDR3 sequences, with 27% of them counted one time only. The ten top clones hold less than 20% of the sample. The sample consisted of blood. The origin of the receptors is a woman in her 70s in good health.

The genes are TRBV10-3 and TRBJ2-5; TRBD2 matches at 10 bases. The CDR3 contains 14 residues. The germline CDR1 and CDR2 sequences are ENHRY and SYGVKD. J gave up 4 bases and V 11 bases, and 10 bases lay outside the gene matches. CDR3 residues: CASGLAGDGETQYF. The CDR3 DNA reads TGTGCCTCGGGGCTAGCGGGAGATGGAGAGACCCAGTACTTC.

The chain recombines TRBV20-1 with TRBJ2-1, with 8 positions matching TRBD1. The J call may not be correct, given that the DNA end is closer to TRBJ2-7. This CDR3 is built from 14 residues. Germline assignment: CDR1 DFQATT and CDR2 SNEGSKA (reference sequence). CDR3: CSANRDRKTYEQYF. As DNA, the CDR3 is TGCAGTGCCAACCGGGACAGGAAAACCTACGAGCAGTACTTC.

The chain has TRBV5-1 and TRBJ2-5; 13 bases are shared with TRBD2. CDR3 length: 15 amino acids. The V gene end was trimmed by 6 bases and the J gene end by 4 bases; junction bases not matched to a gene: 6. Germline V lookup: CDR1 SGHRS, CDR2 YFSETQ. CDR3 region: CASKATSGGGETQYF. Written as DNA, the CDR3 is TGCGCCAGCAAGGCTACTAGCGGGGGGGGAGAGACCCAGTACTTC. Full variable domain (outside the CDR3, taken from reference TRBV5-1 and TRBJ2-5): KAGVTQTPRYLIKTRGQQVTLSCSPISGHRSVSWYQQTPGQGLQFLFEYFSETQRNKGNFPGRFSGRQFSNSRSEMNVSTLELGDSALYLCASKATSGGGETQYFGPGTRLLVL.

The rearrangement links TRBV6-2 or TRBV6-3 to TRBJ2-7; TRBD1 matches at 9 bases. The CDR3 extends over 14 amino acids. V shed 7 bases, J shed 4 bases, and the junction held 8 bases outside the gene matches. CDR1 and CDR2 from the germline V gene are MNHEY and SVGEGT. CDR3 in amino acids: CASNPGQGRYEQYF. The CDR3 nucleotides are TGTGCCAGCAATCCCGGACAGGGGAGGTACGAGCAGTACTTC.

This clonotype was detected only a few times. The chain combines TRBV20-1 with TRBJ2-1; D is undetermined. Germline assignment: CDR1 DFQATT and CDR2 SNEGSKA (reference sequence). V was shortened by 2 bases and J by 10 bases, with 9 bases between the two germline ends. The CDR3 sequence is 11 residues long. The CDR3, as DNA: TGCAGTGCTAGAACTTTTAACGAGCAGTTCTTC. This translates into CSARTFNEQFF.

This clonotype showed up just once. The chain uses TRBV29-1 and TRBJ2-1; tentatively, D is TRBD2 (6 bases). V lost 3 bases, J lost 5 bases, and 14 bases lay in between. CDR3 length: 14 residues. Germline V gene lookup returns CDR1 SQVTM and CDR2 ANQGSEA. The CDR3 region is CSVDGGKLNNEQFF. The CDR3 coding sequence is TGCAGCGTTGACGGCGGGAAGCTGAACAATGAGCAGTTCTTC.

The chain joins TRBV29-1 to TRBJ1-3, with D perhaps TRBD1 (5 bases). The CDR3 loop spans 14 amino acids. Germline values: CDR1 SQVTM, CDR2 ANQGSEA. Trimming stripped 5 bases from V and 4 bases from J, with 15 bases between. The CDR3 is CSVPAGGRGNTIYF. The CDR3, as DNA: TGCAGCGTTCCTGCGGGGGGACGCGGAAACACCATATATTTT.

The gene calls are TRBV7-6 and TRBJ2-3; 9 bases match TRBD2. In germline, CDR1 is SGHVS, CDR2 FNYEAQ. V shed 5 bases and J 0 bases; nucleotides not matched to a gene: 15. CDR3 size: 19 residues. The CDR3 DNA sequence: TGTGCCAGCAGCCCTCGGAGTAGCGGGGGTACTCCTAGCACAGATACGCAGTATTTT. Amino acid sequence: CASSPRSSGGTPSTDTQYF.

The chain combines TRBV10-3 with TRBJ2-2, with D maybe TRBD1 (5 bases). The CDR3 runs to 15 residues. Trimming left V 3 bases short and J 1 base short, with 9 bases between. CDR1 is ENHRY, CDR2 SYGVKD, per germline. Written as DNA, the CDR3 is TGTGCCATCAGTGAAGGGGAAAGGAACACCGGGGAGCTGTTTTTT. Translating it yields CAISEGERNTGELFF.

J is TRBJ2-1 and V is TRBV6-2 or TRBV6-3; the D is unclear. Per germline, CDR1 MNHEY and CDR2 SVGEGT. V was clipped by 5 bases and J by 10 bases, with 12 bases between them. The CDR3 is made up of 12 amino acids. Here the CDR3 reads CASSETGWEQFF. CDR3 nucleotide sequence: TGTGCCAGCAGTGAGACTGGGTGGGAGCAGTTCTTC.

This clonotype appeared a few times. The chain carries TRBV12-3 or TRBV12-4 and TRBJ2-3, with TRBD2 identical over 10 bases. The CDR3 extends over 15 amino acids. V was pared by 6 bases and J by 5 bases, with 8 bases of the junction left unmatched. CDR3 protein: CASSRSGGARDTQYF. The CDR3 nucleotides are TGTGCCAGCAGCCGAAGCGGGGGGGCAAGAGATACGCAGTATTTT.

This clonotype turned up a few times. This sequence joins TRBV12-3 or TRBV12-4 and TRBJ1-2; no definite D call. Deletions cut 5 bases from V and 4 bases from J, with 5 bases between. This CDR3 contains 11 residues. The CDR3 DNA reads TGTGCCAGCAGTCAGCCCTATGGCTACACCTTC. As protein: CASSQPYGYTF.

The chain couples TRBV18 to TRBJ2-5; TRBD1 matches 7 bases. Germline loops: CDR1 KGHSH, CDR2 LQKENI. CDR3 length: 15 amino acids. The J segment lost 5 bases and the V segment lost 0 bases, leaving 6 bases of the junction unmatched. The CDR3 coding sequence is TGTGCCAGCTCACCACCGGCAGGGGGTTGGGAGACCCAGTACTTC. This gives the protein CASSPPAGGWETQYF.

J is TRBJ2-1 and V is TRBV12-3 or TRBV12-4, with D perhaps TRBD1 or TRBD2 (6 bases each). The J call may be wrong; the DNA end is better matched by TRBJ2-7. The CDR3 has 14 amino acids. CDR3 bases: TGTGCCAGCAGTCCCGGGGGCTCTCTCTACGAGCAGTACTTC. It translates to CASSPGGSLYEQYF.

A few counts support this clonotype. The chain is built from TRBV3-1 and TRBJ2-3; the D gene is possibly TRBD2 (5 bases). V lost 4 bases, J lost 0 bases, and 8 bases lay in between. The CDR3 runs to 14 residues. CDR1 LGHDT and CDR2 YNNKEL come from the germline V gene (reference sequence). This CDR3 is CASSRRTSTDTQYF. In nucleotides, the CDR3 is TGTGCCAGCAGCCGCCGGACTAGCACAGATACGCAGTATTTT.

As regards this clonotype: One end of the junction does not line up with germline, which may come from a read error. J is TRBJ2-3 and V is TRBV20-1, with D unresolved. This CDR3 is 12 amino acids long. The germline V gene encodes CDR1 DFQATT and CDR2 SNEGSKA (reference sequence). The CDR3 DNA reads TGCAGTGCTCAAGACAACACAGATACGCGGTATTTT. Translating gives CSAQDNTDTRYF.

The chain links TRBV4-3 to TRBJ1-4; the D is unclear. Germline CDR1 is LGHNA and CDR2 is YSLEER. The germline V and J ends were trimmed by 0 bases and 5 bases, with 10 bases remaining between them. The CDR3 has 15 amino acids. The CDR3 DNA reads as TGCGCCAGCAGCCAAGATTTTAAGCGGAATGAAAAACTGTTTTTT. Translated, it gives CASSQDFKRNEKLFF.

This clonotype has a handful of counts. The rearrangement links TRBV6-6 to TRBJ2-5; 11 positions agree with TRBD2. Losses at the gene ends were 6 bases for V and 0 bases for J; bases not matched to a gene: 3. The CDR3 is 15 amino acids. Germline assignment: CDR1 MNHNY and CDR2 SVGAGI (reference sequence). The CDR3 DNA follows: TGTGCCAGCAGCTGGGGACTAGCGGACCAAGAGACCCAGTACTTC. It encodes CASSWGLADQETQYF.

The genes are TRBV5-6 and TRBJ1-2; TRBD1 matches 7 bases. Germline V lookup: CDR1 SGHDT, CDR2 YYEEEE. The V gene end was trimmed by 4 bases and the J gene end by 8 bases; junction bases not matched to a gene: 14. The CDR3 consists of 15 residues. The CDR3 region is CASSRAPGQFNGYTF. In nucleotides, the CDR3 is TGTGCCAGCAGCCGGGCGCCGGGACAGTTTAACGGCTACACCTTC. Combining the CDR3 with reference TRBV5-6 and TRBJ1-2 gives the whole variable domain DAGVTQSPTHLIKTRGQQVTLRCSPKSGHDTVSWYQQALGQGPQFIFQYYEEEERQRGNFPDRFSGHQFPNYSSELNVNALLLGDSALYLCASSRAPGQFNGYTFGSGTRLTVV.

The chain employs TRBV2 and TRBJ1-4; TRBD1 is a possible D gene (5 bases). Germline loops: CDR1 SNHLY, CDR2 FYNNEI. The CDR3 runs to 13 residues. Trimming cost V 8 bases and J 8 bases, with 15 bases left between them. The CDR3 loop reads CASGTQHGEKLFF. The CDR3 region has the DNA TGTGCCAGCGGGACTCAGCACGGGGAAAAACTGTTTTTT. Full variable domain (remainder filled in from reference TRBV2 and TRBJ1-4): EPEVTQTPSHQVTQMGQEVILRCVPISNHLYFYWYRQILGQKVEFLVSFYNNEISEKSEIFDDQFSVERPDGSNFTLKIRSTKLEDSAMYFCASGTQHGEKLFFGSGTQLSVL.

This clonotype occurred a few times. The rearrangement joins TRBV4-2 to TRBJ2-3; the D gene is possibly TRBD2 (6 bases). The length of the CDR3 is 17 residues. Per germline, CDR1 LGHNA and CDR2 YNFKEQ. V lost 4 bases to trimming and J lost 0 bases, with 17 bases between them. CDR3 sequence: CASSREWRATSTDTQYF. As DNA, the CDR3 is TGTGCCAGCAGCCGAGAGTGGAGGGCAACTAGCACAGATACGCAGTATTTT.

The chain recombines TRBV4-3 with TRBJ2-5; TRBD1 matches 9 bases. The CDR3 covers 16 residues. Germline V lookup: CDR1 LGHNA, CDR2 YSLEER. V was clipped by 1 base and J by 4 bases; unmatched bases: 7. CDR3 protein: CASSQGSGTGIETQYF. The CDR3 DNA is TGCGCCAGCAGCCAAGGGAGTGGGACAGGGATAGAGACCCAGTACTTC.

This sequence joins TRBV15 and TRBJ1-3; TRBD1 might be the D (5 bases). With 5 bases removed from V and 0 bases from J, the gap between germline ends came to 14 bases. The germline gives CDR1 LNHNV, CDR2 YYDKDF (reference sequence). CDR3 size: 16 residues. The CDR3 region is CATSRPGGSSGNTIYF. The CDR3 bases are TGTGCCACCAGCCGCCCTGGGGGAAGCTCTGGAAACACCATATATTTT.

V gene TRBV13 combines with J gene TRBJ1-2, with D uncertain. The CDR3 has 14 amino acids. Trimming shortened V by 0 bases and J by 1 base, and 6 bases separated the two germline ends. Per the germline V gene, CDR1 is PRHDT and CDR2 is FYEKMQ (reference sequence). The CDR3 nucleotides read TGTGCCAGCAGCTTAGGCAACCGTAACTATGGCTACACCTTC. Protein: CASSLGNRNYGYTF.

The chain has TRBV6-5 and TRBJ2-3, with 7 positions matching TRBD1. Losses at the gene ends were 5 bases for V and 1 base for J; bases not matched to a gene: 6. Germline loops: CDR1 MNHEY, CDR2 SVGAGI. The CDR3 consists of 15 residues. As DNA, the CDR3 is TGTGCCAGCAGTCACAGGACAGGCCGCACAGATACGCAGTATTTT. Translation gives CASSHRTGRTDTQYF.

This rearrangement joins TRBV9 to TRBJ1-2, with 7 bases that match TRBD1. V trimming: 3 bases; J trimming: 2 bases; junction bases outside the gene matches: 13. The V gene's germline CDR1 is SGDLS and CDR2 YYNGEE. The CDR3 has 17 amino acids. CDR3 loop: CASSALQGPPLNYGYTF. The CDR3 coding sequence is TGTGCCAGCAGCGCCCTACAGGGGCCCCCCCTAAACTATGGCTACACCTTC.